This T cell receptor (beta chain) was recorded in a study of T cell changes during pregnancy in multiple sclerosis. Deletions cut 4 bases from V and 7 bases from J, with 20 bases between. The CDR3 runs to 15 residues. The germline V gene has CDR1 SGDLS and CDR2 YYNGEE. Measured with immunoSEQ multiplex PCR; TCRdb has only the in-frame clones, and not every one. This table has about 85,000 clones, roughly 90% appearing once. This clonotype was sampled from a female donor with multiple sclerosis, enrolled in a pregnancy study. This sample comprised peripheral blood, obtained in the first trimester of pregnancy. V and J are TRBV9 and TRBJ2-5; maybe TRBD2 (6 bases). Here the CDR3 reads CASSSTDYPSGTQYF. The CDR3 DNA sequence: TGTGCCAGCAGCTCAACGGACTACCCTTCGGGGACCCAGTACTTC.